Given below is one T cell receptor beta chain in context. Its cognate antigen is unknown. The V gene's germline CDR1 is MGHRA and CDR2 YSYEKL. V gave up 4 bases and J gave up 2 bases, with 11 bases separating them. The CDR3 runs to 14 residues. Every patient had mismatch repair deficiency by PCR or immunohistochemistry. The TCR-sequenced patients were a few responders to pembrolizumab. This specimen comes from a study of PD-1 blockade in mismatch repair-deficient tumors. Across the study: Enrolled 2013-2016, patients had progressing, pretreated mismatch repair-deficient cancers of about a dozen types. The study, taken as a whole, reports: Tumor-resident clones, often absent from pretreatment blood, expanded after pembrolizumab and then contracted.

Data came from immunoSEQ multiplex PCR; TCRdb stores just in-frame clones and leaves some out. The sample records approximately 16,000 clones, approximately 80% being singletons. This receptor was obtained from an adult with mismatch repair-deficient cancer. Sample: PBMCs, taken roughly 23 weeks after starting pembrolizumab. The chain links TRBV4-1 to TRBJ1-2; D remains unclear. CDR3 nucleotide sequence: TGCGCCAGCAGCCGCCAATCGGTAAACTATGGCTACACCTTC. Its translation: CASSRQSVNYGYTF.